This T cell receptor beta chain was documented in a study of quantifying T cell responses using KT2 cells. Across the study: Reverse transcription used primers in the TCR alpha and beta constant regions. The second PCR was a qPCR stopped at a predetermined fluorescence threshold.

Germline CDR1 reads LGHNA; CDR2 reads YSLEER. This CDR3 comprises 14 residues. The V and J ends lost 3 bases and 1 base respectively, with 7 bases between them. A single-stranded UMI oligo with SP2 sequence was ligated to cDNA 3' ends. An equimolar mix of RC1.1 and RC1.2 primed the beta chain across TRBC1 and TRBC2. TCR alpha and beta chains were handled separately starting at the second PCR. In TCRdb, the UMI-ligation and nested PCR reads were re-called with MiXCR into one record per CDR3 protein. The data hold 39,000 or so distinct CDR3 sequences, with about 17% observed a single time. This clonotype was picked up a small number of times.

The gene calls are TRBV4-3 and TRBJ1-5, with unresolved D. Sequencing used PBMCs spiked with cells of the T cell clone KT2. This clonotype was sampled from a human donor. This chain's CDR3 is CASSQGWSNQPQHF. In DNA form, the CDR3 reads TGCGCCAGCAGCCAGGGATGGAGCAATCAGCCCCAGCATTTT.